What follows are 15 T cell receptor beta chains derived from one specimen sequenced in a study of control samples from healthy donors and cancer patients. TCRdb's copy holds only in-frame clones and misses some; the assay was immunoSEQ multiplex PCR. This sample has under 150,000 clones, with about 90% found just once. The sample consisted of PBMCs. The receptors here all came from a man aged 45-65 years with head and neck cancer.

The chain employs TRBV5-1 and TRBJ2-3; 11 bases fit TRBD2. Germline-derived CDR1 and CDR2 are SGHRS and YFSETQ. This CDR3 spans 17 amino acids. The V gene end was trimmed by 3 bases and the J gene end by 0 bases; junction bases not matched to a gene: 6. The CDR3 DNA reads as TGCGCCAGCAGCTCCTGGACTAGCGGGTATAGCACAGATACGCAGTATTTT. Translated: CASSSWTSGYSTDTQYF.

V usage is TRBV11-2 and J usage is TRBJ2-5; 7 bases map to TRBD2. This CDR3 has 16 residues. J was trimmed by 2 bases and V by 5 bases; bases with no gene match: 11. CDR1 and CDR2 from the germline V gene are SGHAT and FQNNGV. CDR3 in DNA: TGTGCCAGCAGCCTGACTAGCCCTACCGTTCAAGAGACCCAGTACTTC. Residues: CASSLTSPTVQETQYF. Variable domain in full (rest from reference TRBV11-2 and TRBJ2-5): EAGVAQSPRYKIIEKRQSVAFWCNPISGHATLYWYQQILGQGPKLLIQFQNNGVVDDSQLPKDRFSAERLKGVDSTLKIQPAKLEDSAVYLCASSLTSPTVQETQYFGPGTRLLVL.

In its sample, this clone was seen once. At the DNA level, this CDR3 is encoded by other sequences in the same sample as well. The chain links TRBV5-1 to TRBJ2-5; D ambiguous. V lost 4 bases, J lost 2 bases, and 3 bases lay in between. Germline-derived CDR1 and CDR2 are SGHRS and YFSETQ. This CDR3 is 11 amino acids long. CDR3 protein: CASSGQETQYF. In DNA form, the CDR3 reads TGCGCCAGCAGCGGACAAGAGACCCAGTACTTC.

The CDR3 DNA follows: TGTGCCAGCAGCCCCGGACAGGGGAATGAGCAGTTCTTC. Amino acid sequence: CASSPGQGNEQFF. The chain is built from TRBV7-3 and TRBJ2-1, with 9 bases fitting TRBD1. This CDR3 has 13 amino acids. Trimming removed 5 bases from V and 7 bases from J; junction bases left unmatched: 3. Germline V gene data show CDR1 as SGHTA and CDR2 as FQGTGA.

The V call is TRBV5-5, the J call TRBJ2-7, with TRBD2 matching 12 bases. V was clipped by 1 base and J by 4 bases; unmatched bases: 6. Germline CDR1 reads SGHKS; CDR2 reads YYEKEE (reference sequence). There are 16 residues in the CDR3. The CDR3 region is CASSLRLAGVGYEQYF. CDR3 in DNA: TGTGCCAGCAGCTTGCGACTAGCGGGAGTGGGGTACGAGCAGTACTTC. The full variable domain, with the rest looked up from reference TRBV5-5 and TRBJ2-7, is DAGVTQSPTHLIKTRGQQVTLRCSPISGHKSVSWYQQVLGQGPQFIFQYYEKEERGRGNFPDRFSARQFPNYSSELNVNALLLGDSALYLCASSLRLAGVGYEQYFGPGTRLTVT.

This chain links TRBV10-1 with TRBJ2-7, with D possibly matching TRBD2 (6 bases). The germline CDR1 and CDR2 sequences are WNHNN and SYGVQD (reference sequence). With 4 bases removed from V and 2 bases from J, the gap between germline ends came to 9 bases. The CDR3 covers 13 residues. CDR3 sequence (DNA): TGCGCCAGCAGTGCGGGAGTGGCCTACGAGCAGTACTTC. It is translated as CASSAGVAYEQYF.

This chain joins TRBV7-8 and TRBJ1-6; D uncertain. Germline loops: CDR1 SGHVS, CDR2 FQNEAQ. V dropped 7 bases and J dropped 2 bases, with 12 bases sitting between them. The CDR3 has 15 amino acids. As DNA, the CDR3 is TGTGCCAGCACCGGTGCAAGAACCTATAATTCACCCCTCCACTTT. It yields the protein CASTGARTYNSPLHF. The variable domain in full, completed from reference TRBV7-8 and TRBJ1-6, reads GAGVSQSPRYKVAKRGQDVALRCDPISGHVSLFWYQQALGQGPEFLTYFQNEAQLDKSGLPSDRFFAERPEGSVSTLKIQRTQQEDSAVYLCASTGARTYNSPLHFGNGTRLTVT.

The CDR3 bases are TGTGCCATCAGTGACCGGGGAGGAATCACAGATACGCAGTATTTT. Protein sequence: CAISDRGGITDTQYF. The chain combines TRBV10-3 with TRBJ2-3; the D gene is possibly TRBD2 (6 bases). The V gene's germline CDR1 is ENHRY and CDR2 SYGVKD. The CDR3 covers 15 residues. Trimming stripped 3 bases from V and 2 bases from J, with 12 bases between.

The chain couples TRBV19 to TRBJ1-2; D remains ambiguous. The CDR3 runs 17 residues. The germline V gene encodes CDR1 LNHDA and CDR2 SQIVND (reference sequence). Trimming shortened V by 7 bases and J by 5 bases, and 26 bases separated the two germline ends. CDR3 in DNA: TGTGCCAGTACCCCGACCTTCGCCCCTGAATCCCCTTATGGCTACACCTTC. Its protein product is CASTPTFAPESPYGYTF. The whole variable domain, remainder taken from reference TRBV19 and TRBJ1-2, is DGGITQSPKYLFRKEGQNVTLSCEQNLNHDAMYWYRQDPGQGLRLIYYSQIVNDFQKGDIAEGYSVSREKKESFPLTVTSAQKNPTAFYLCASTPTFAPESPYGYTFGSGTRLTVV.

This rearrangement joins TRBV6-1 to TRBJ1-1; D is undetermined. CDR1 is MNHNS and CDR2 is SASEGT in the germline V gene. Trimming left V 1 base short and J 3 bases short, with 15 bases between. The CDR3 is made up of 16 amino acids. The CDR3 nucleotides read TGTGCCAGCAGTGAAGAGTTGGGGAGGAAATACACTGAAGCTTTCTTT. This sequence encodes CASSEELGRKYTEAFF.

The chain is built from TRBV7-3 and TRBJ2-2, with D perhaps TRBD2 (6 bases). Trimming cost V 4 bases and J 5 bases, with 17 bases left between them. The CDR3 loop spans 16 amino acids. Germline V gives CDR1 SGHTA, CDR2 FQGTGA. Here the CDR3 reads CASSSWTVAGTGELFF. CDR3 nucleotide sequence: TGTGCCAGCAGCTCGTGGACCGTTGCGGGGACCGGGGAGCTGTTTTTT.

The chain has TRBV5-5 and TRBJ1-6; maybe TRBD1 (6 bases). There are 15 residues in the CDR3. Trimming took off 1 base at V and 7 bases at J, with 12 bases between the two ends. Germline loops: CDR1 SGHKS, CDR2 YYEKEE (reference sequence). CDR3 nucleotide sequence: TGTGCCAGCAGCTTGACCGGGGGGGCGAATTCACCCCTCCACTTT. Its translation is CASSLTGGANSPLHF.

V gene TRBV18 combines with J gene TRBJ1-6, with 7 bases that match TRBD1. The CDR3 spans 14 residues. Germline-derived CDR1 and CDR2 are KGHSH and LQKENI. The J segment lost 8 bases and the V segment lost 3 bases, leaving 4 bases of the junction unmatched. The CDR3 here is CASSPRTGDSPLHF. The CDR3 coding sequence is TGTGCCAGCTCACCCAGGACAGGAGATTCACCCCTCCACTTT.

This clone showed up just once. This chain links TRBV28 with TRBJ1-5; TRBD1 aligns across 8 bases. Germline CDR1 reads MDHEN; CDR2 reads SYDVKM. The CDR3 runs to 14 residues. The junction had 8 bases not matched to a gene; V was cut back by 6 bases and J by 7 bases. DNA of the CDR3: TGTGCCAGCAGCCTGGACAGGGCAGGGCAGCCCCAGCATTTT. It encodes CASSLDRAGQPQHF.

Comment on this clone: Other nucleotide sequences from this sample produce the same CDR3. The rearrangement uses TRBV28 and TRBJ2-5; 9 nucleotides match TRBD1. J was trimmed by 5 bases and V by 4 bases; bases with no gene match: 5. The CDR3 is made up of 14 amino acids. Germline V gene data show CDR1 as MDHEN and CDR2 as SYDVKM. CDR3 DNA sequence: TGTGCCAGCAGTTCACAGGGGGCGAGGGAGACCCAGTACTTC. This translates into CASSSQGARETQYF.